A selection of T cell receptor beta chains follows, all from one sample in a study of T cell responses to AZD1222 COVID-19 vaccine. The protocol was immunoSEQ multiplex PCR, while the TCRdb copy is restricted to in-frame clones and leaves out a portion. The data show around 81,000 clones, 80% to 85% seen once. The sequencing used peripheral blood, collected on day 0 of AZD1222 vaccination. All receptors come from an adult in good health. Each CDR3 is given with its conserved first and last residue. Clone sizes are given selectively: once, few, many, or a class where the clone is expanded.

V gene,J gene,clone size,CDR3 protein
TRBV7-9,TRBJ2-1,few,CASPSGRNEQFF
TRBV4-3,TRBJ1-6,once,CASSQDRNFDSPLHF
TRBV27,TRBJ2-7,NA,CASSPGLPTYEQYF
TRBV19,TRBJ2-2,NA,CASSNRGMNTGELFF
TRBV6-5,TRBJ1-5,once,CASSPGDQPQHF
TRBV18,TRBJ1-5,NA,CASSPSGVYQPQHF
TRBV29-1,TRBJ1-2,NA,CSVLGNDYGYTF
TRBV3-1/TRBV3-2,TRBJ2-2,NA,CASRGGGNTGELFF
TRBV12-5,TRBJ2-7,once,CASGLIVTGQGAHEQYF
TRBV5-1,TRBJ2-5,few,CASSWTGSQETQYF
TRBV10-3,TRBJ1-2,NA,CAISGQGRGNYGYTF
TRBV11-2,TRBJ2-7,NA,CASSLFGNSYEQYF
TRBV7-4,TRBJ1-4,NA,CASSSQVLGPTNEKLFF
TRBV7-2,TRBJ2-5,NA,CASSSATETQYF
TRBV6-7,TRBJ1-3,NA,CASSYSRGIRGVLSGNTIYF
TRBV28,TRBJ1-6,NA,CASRAHTGNNSPLHF
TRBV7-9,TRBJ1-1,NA,CASSLNSGSEAFF
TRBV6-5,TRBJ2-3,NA,CSCWDSDTDTQYF